Each of the 11 T cell receptor beta chains below was sequenced from the same sample in a study of Graves' ophthalmopathy and Graves' hyperthyroidism. RNA transcripts were the source from which TCR beta CDR3 regions were amplified. The library came from an HTBI-primed first-round RT-PCR and a second-round multiplex PCR. TCRdb reprocessed the multiplex PCR reads via MiXCR and lists one record per CDR3 protein. The sample lists almost 750,000 distinct CDR3 sequences, 40% seen once, with about 40% in the top ten. The sample taken for sequencing was peripheral blood. Source of these receptors: an adult man with Graves' ophthalmopathy.

This clonotype turned up a few times. The chain combines TRBV11-2 with TRBJ1-2; TRBD1 agrees at 7 bases. After removal of 5 bases from V and 4 bases from J, the junction contained 13 bases not matched to a gene. The CDR3 has 16 amino acids. The germline V gene encodes CDR1 SGHAT and CDR2 FQNNGV. CDR3 residues: CASSPRGATGRYGYTF. The CDR3 DNA reads as TGTGCCAGCAGCCCCCGGGGGGCGACAGGGCGCTATGGCTACACCTTC. Full variable domain (missing parts from reference TRBV11-2 and TRBJ1-2): EAGVAQSPRYKIIEKRQSVAFWCNPISGHATLYWYQQILGQGPKLLIQFQNNGVVDDSQLPKDRFSAERLKGVDSTLKIQPAKLEDSAVYLCASSPRGATGRYGYTFGSGTRLTVV.

This clonotype was seen only a few times. The CDR3 sequence is CASSTGGRQPQHF. CDR3 DNA sequence: TGTGCCAGCAGTACCGGGGGCCGGCAGCCCCAGCATTTT. The V gene is TRBV5-4, the J gene TRBJ1-5; D possibly corresponds to TRBD1 (6 bases). The V and J ends lost 5 bases and 7 bases respectively, with 13 bases between them. This CDR3 contains 13 residues. The germline V gene encodes CDR1 SGHNT and CDR2 YYREEE (reference sequence).

The V and J genes are TRBV2 and TRBJ2-7; D not certain. Germline V gene data show CDR1 as SNHLY and CDR2 as FYNNEI. V lost 6 bases to trimming and J lost 9 bases, with 15 bases between them. The CDR3 runs to 12 residues. Written as DNA, the CDR3 is TGTGCCAGCAGCCACTACACCGGCGGGCAGTACTTC. As protein: CASSHYTGGQYF.

This clonotype was detected a few times. A read error may produce the germline difference seen at one junction end. The chain employs TRBV7-9 and TRBJ2-5; no clear D. This CDR3 is 8 amino acids long. Germline V lookup: CDR1 SEHNR, CDR2 FQNEAQ (reference sequence). CDR3 coding DNA: TGTGCCAGCAGCACCCAGGACTTC. Residues: CASSTQDF. The full variable domain, in which reference TRBV7-9 and TRBJ2-5 provide the parts outside the CDR3, is DTGVSQNPRHKITKRGQNVTFRCDPISEHNRLYWYRQTLGQGPEFLTYFQNEAQLEKSRLLSDRFSAERPKGSFSTLEIQRTEQGDSAMYLCASSTQDFGPGTRLLVL.

This clonotype occurred many times. This sequence joins TRBV20-1 and TRBJ1-2, with TRBD1 as a possible D gene (5 bases). The CDR3 has 12 residues. The germline V gene has CDR1 DFQATT and CDR2 SNEGSKA (reference sequence). V lost 7 bases and J 6 bases, leaving 15 bases between the germline ends. In DNA form, the CDR3 reads TGCAGTGTCATCGGCCGGGGGGATGGCTACACCTTC. Translation gives CSVIGRGDGYTF.

This chain joins TRBV2 and TRBJ1-5; D is perhaps TRBD1 (5 bases). Germline lookup yields CDR1 SNHLY and CDR2 FYNNEI. CDR3 length: 18 residues. Trimming removed 7 bases at V and 2 bases at J, with 24 bases between. The CDR3 reads CASTGMGFSGSRNQPQHF. CDR3 DNA sequence: TGTGCCAGCACAGGGATGGGATTCAGCGGTTCGCGCAATCAGCCCCAGCATTTT.

This rearrangement joins TRBV10-2 to TRBJ1-2, with 8 bases fitting TRBD1. The CDR3 is made up of 16 amino acids. Per the germline V gene, CDR1 is WSHSY and CDR2 is SAAADI. Trimming took 4 bases from V and 3 from J; bases not matched to a gene: 10. CDR3 loop: CASSASAGTGDYGYTF. The CDR3 DNA reads TGCGCCAGCAGTGCTAGCGCCGGGACAGGTGACTATGGCTACACCTTC.

This sequence joins TRBV5-5 and TRBJ2-7; 10 bases agree with TRBD1. V lost 1 base to trimming and J lost 2 bases; unmatched junction nucleotides: 9. The CDR3 extends over 17 amino acids. Germline lookup yields CDR1 SGHKS and CDR2 YYEKEE (reference sequence). Here the CDR3 DNA reads TGTGCCAGCAGCTTGTTTATTATCGGACAGGGGGCCTACGAGCAGTACTTC. Amino acid sequence: CASSLFIIGQGAYEQYF.

CDR3: CSATDRGPAGELFF. Written as DNA, the CDR3 is TGCAGTGCCACGGACAGGGGGCCTGCCGGGGAGCTGTTTTTT. The rearrangement uses TRBV20-1 and TRBJ2-2; 11 bases agree with TRBD1. After removal of 6 bases from V and 6 bases from J, the junction contained 6 bases not matched to a gene. Per germline, CDR1 DFQATT and CDR2 SNEGSKA (reference sequence). The CDR3 is 14 amino acids.

V usage is TRBV9 and J usage is TRBJ2-2; TRBD1 matches at 9 bases. CDR3 size: 15 residues. J lost 8 bases, V lost 3 bases, and 8 bases had no gene match. Germline-derived CDR1 and CDR2 are SGDLS and YYNGEE. CDR3 residues: CASSGGDRVVGELFF. The CDR3 DNA is TGTGCCAGCAGCGGGGGGGACAGGGTAGTAGGGGAGCTGTTTTTT.

This clonotype was counted only a few times. V usage is TRBV6-5 and J usage is TRBJ2-7, with D perhaps TRBD2 (5 bases). V was trimmed by 6 bases and J by 2 bases, leaving 14 bases between them. Per the germline V gene, CDR1 is MNHEY and CDR2 is SVGAGI. The CDR3 covers 14 residues. The CDR3 here is CASRLTRSAYEQYF. CDR3 sequence (DNA): TGTGCCAGCAGACTTACTAGGTCCGCCTACGAGCAGTACTTC.